Listed here are 4 T cell receptor beta chains from one sample, sequenced in a study of shared clonotypes between healthy human individuals. Method: immunoSEQ multiplex PCR; TCRdb's copy keeps in-frame clones and lacks some. The sample shows roughly 2.2 million clones, approximately 93% of them seen only once. The sequenced material came from naive CD4+ T cells from PBMCs. Sample subset: CD45RA+ positively selected. All receptors come from a man aged 18 to 30 in good health. Some clones in this sample may be carry-over from other donors' samples.

The chain is built from TRBV7-9 and TRBJ2-3; either TRBD1 or TRBD2 may supply D (5 bases each). Germline V CDR1 and CDR2: SEHNR, FQNEAQ (reference sequence). The CDR3 runs 15 residues. Trimming left V 5 bases short and J 2 bases short, with 14 bases between. The CDR3 sequence is CASSPSRDPTDTQYF. The CDR3 nucleotides are TGTGCCAGCAGCCCCAGCCGGGACCCCACAGATACGCAGTATTTT.

This clone is a singleton in its sample. The genes are TRBV27 and TRBJ1-5, with 7 bases lining up with TRBD1. With 5 bases clipped from V and 11 bases from J, the junction kept 12 bases outside the gene matches. The CDR3 runs to 14 residues. Looked up from germline, CDR1 is MNHEY and CDR2 is SMNVEV (reference sequence). The DNA of the CDR3 is TGTGCCAGCAGTGCAGGGGGGCGGTCAGTGACCCAGCATTTT. This translates into CASSAGGRSVTQHF.

Details on this clone: The same CDR3 arises from other DNA sequences in this sample as well. V usage is TRBV28 and J usage is TRBJ2-7, with D unclear. V lost 5 bases to trimming and J lost 2 bases, with 10 bases between them. The CDR3 length is 13 residues. Germline CDR1 MDHEN, CDR2 SYDVKM. CDR3 in DNA: TGTGCCAGCAGTCCCCCCGTGCCCTACGAGCAGTACTTC. As protein: CASSPPVPYEQYF. Full variable domain (rest looked up from reference TRBV28 and TRBJ2-7): DVKVTQSSRYLVKRTGEKVFLECVQDMDHENMFWYRQDPGLGLRLIYFSYDVKMKEKGDIPEGYSVSREKKERFSLILESASTNQTSMYLCASSPPVPYEQYFGPGTRLTVT.

The V and J genes are TRBV7-9 and TRBJ2-2; possibly TRBD1 for D (6 bases). The germline gives CDR1 SEHNR, CDR2 FQNEAQ (reference sequence). The CDR3 runs 14 residues. V dropped 5 bases and J dropped 6 bases, with 13 bases sitting between them. The chain's CDR3 is CASSTLGGSGELFF. CDR3 bases: TGTGCCAGCAGCACGTTAGGGGGTTCCGGGGAGCTGTTTTTT.